A selection of T cell receptor beta chains follows, all from one sample in a study of graft-versus-host responses after intestinal transplantation. Libraries were prepared by immunoSEQ multiplex PCR; TCRdb keeps only in-frame clonotypes and omits some of them. The table lists approximately 97,000 clones, 90% to 95% of them singletons. Their target antigens are unknown. The sample here was unstimulated CD4+ T cells sorted from spleen or lymph node cells, taken before transplant. These receptors originate from a human donor who was the organ donor for an intestinal transplant. Each CDR3 is given with its conserved first and last residue. The D gene is left open where the match is weak. Rows give clone size only sometimes, using once, few, many, or a class for an expanded clone.

DNA,CDR3,J,D,size,V
TGTGCCACCAGCAGAGCCTTAAACACTGAAGCTTTCTTT,CATSRALNTEAFF,TRBJ1-1,.,.,TRBV15
TGTGCCAGTAGCACAACTAGCGGGGCAACAGATACGCAGTATTTT,CASSTTSGATDTQYF,TRBJ2-3,TRBD2,.,TRBV19
TGTGCCAGCAGCTTAGCGCGGGACAGGTATATTCTAGCCAAAAACATTCAGTACTTC,CASSLARDRYILAKNIQYF,TRBJ2-4,TRBD1,.,TRBV7-9
TGTGCCAGCCATAGAGACAGGGCGAACACTGAAGCTTTCTTT,CASHRDRANTEAFF,TRBJ1-1,TRBD1,once,TRBV6-1
TGTGCCTGGAGTGGCGGGGGGGCCTTAGCGTCTTATGAGACCCAGTACTTC,CAWSGGGALASYETQYF,TRBJ2-5,TRBD2,once,TRBV30
TGTGCCAGCAGCCGGAGGGGGGGCAAAGATACGCAGTATTTT,CASSRRGGKDTQYF,TRBJ2-3,.,.,TRBV5-6
TGTGCCAGCAGTTCCGAGCGGGGAGGCTCCTACGAGCAGTACTTC,CASSSERGGSYEQYF,TRBJ2-7,TRBD2,.,TRBV2
TGTGCCAGCACGCCCAGGACTAGTCTCGAGCAGTACTTC,CASTPRTSLEQYF,TRBJ2-7,TRBD2,.,TRBV5-6
TGTGCCAGCAGCTTGATGGGCAGGGGGGAGGAGACCCAGTACTTC,CASSLMGRGEETQYF,TRBJ2-5,.,.,TRBV5-6
TGCGCCAGCAGCTCCCGACTAGCGGGGGTCTACGAGCAGTACTTC,CASSSRLAGVYEQYF,TRBJ2-7,TRBD2,.,TRBV4-1
TGCGCCAGCAGCCAAGACAGGGCGAAGAACACTGAAGCTTTCTTT,CASSQDRAKNTEAFF,TRBJ1-1,.,.,TRBV4-1
TGTGCCAGTGGGGGGACAGGGCGTCCCTACGAGCAGTACTTC,CASGGTGRPYEQYF,TRBJ2-7,TRBD1,.,TRBV2
TGTGCCAGCAGCTCTCAGGGTAATGGGCAAGAGACCCAGTACTTC,CASSSQGNGQETQYF,TRBJ2-5,.,.,TRBV7-2
TGTGCCAGCAGCCCCCGGGTCGGGTCGAGGACCGGGGAGCTGTTTTTT,CASSPRVGSRTGELFF,TRBJ2-2,.,.,TRBV7-6
TGTGCCAGCAGCTTAACAGGGTTCGAGCAGTACTTC,CASSLTGFEQYF,TRBJ2-7,.,.,TRBV7-2
TGTGCCAGCAGTTTCAGGGGGGCTGGCTACACCTTC,CASSFRGAGYTF,TRBJ1-2,TRBD1,.,TRBV28
TGTGCCAGCAGCGACGGACAGCTCCAATCCCCGAATGAGCAGTTCTTC,CASSDGQLQSPNEQFF,TRBJ2-1,.,.,TRBV9
TGTGCCAGCAGCGACCCAGGGTTAAGGGTCGAGCAGTACTTC,CASSDPGLRVEQYF,TRBJ2-7,.,once,TRBV5-6
TGTGCCAGCAGCTTGCAGGGGTCCGGAAACACCATATATTTT,CASSLQGSGNTIYF,TRBJ1-3,.,few,TRBV5-4
TGTGCCAGCAGCTTGGCCGAGGGGAGAGGGGGAAATTCACCCCTCCACTTT,CASSLAEGRGGNSPLHF,TRBJ1-6,.,.,TRBV5-8
TGTGCCAGTGAAAGCACAGGTTCCTACGAGCAGTACTTC,CASESTGSYEQYF,TRBJ2-7,.,.,TRBV19
TGTGCCAGTAGTCCGACACGCACAGATACGCAGTATTTT,CASSPTRTDTQYF,TRBJ2-3,.,.,TRBV19
TGTGCCAGCAGCGTAGACACCTCTGGAAACACCATATATTTT,CASSVDTSGNTIYF,TRBJ1-3,.,few,TRBV9
TGTGCCAGCAGTGAAGCGGCAACAGGGTGGAGGTACTTC,CASSEAATGWRYF,TRBJ2-4,.,.,TRBV6-1
TGTGCCAGCAGCTTAAACCCCCGGGGGGGGGAGCTGTTTTTT,CASSLNPRGGELFF,TRBJ2-2,.,.,TRBV7-3
TGTGCCAGCAGCCAAGGGACAGAGGTGTACGAGCAGTACTTC,CASSQGTEVYEQYF,TRBJ2-7,.,.,TRBV4-2
TGCGCCAGCAGCTTGAACGGGGGACCCACCGGGGAGCTGTTTTTT,CASSLNGGPTGELFF,TRBJ2-2,.,.,TRBV5-1
TGTGCCACCAGCAGAGAGACATGGGGGAGGGCCCAGTACTTC,CATSRETWGRAQYF,TRBJ2-5,TRBD2,.,TRBV15
TGTGCCAGCTCTCCCTTAGCGGGGGGAAGTAATGAGCAGTTCTTC,CASSPLAGGSNEQFF,TRBJ2-1,TRBD2,.,TRBV18
TGTGCCAGCAGCCCCGGACTAGCGCCTGGATCTAGCACAGATACGCAGTATTTT,CASSPGLAPGSSTDTQYF,TRBJ2-3,TRBD2,.,TRBV7-3
TGTGCCAGAAGCTCGGGACAGAGCAATCAGCCCCAGCATTTT,CARSSGQSNQPQHF,TRBJ1-5,TRBD1,.,TRBV5-3
TGTGCCAGCAGCCCTGGTTTGCGGGAAAGCACAGATACGCAGTATTTT,CASSPGLRESTDTQYF,TRBJ2-3,.,.,TRBV7-9
TGTGCCTGGAGTGTACGAAGGACAGGGGATGGCTACACCTTC,CAWSVRRTGDGYTF,TRBJ1-2,TRBD1,.,TRBV30
TGTGCCAGCAGCCGACAATCTCTCCGGACAGGGAACTATGGCTACACCTTC,CASSRQSLRTGNYGYTF,TRBJ1-2,TRBD1,.,TRBV7-2
TGTGCCAGCAGCCAAGGGGACAGAACCCAAGAGGAAAAACTGTTTTTT,CASSQGDRTQEEKLFF,TRBJ1-4,TRBD1,.,TRBV4-2
TGCGCCAGCAGCCAAGGCGACGGACCGGCTGGAGGCACTGAAGCTTTCTTT,CASSQGDGPAGGTEAFF,TRBJ1-1,.,.,TRBV4-1